This TCR beta chain was obtained from a study of OX40 agonist ivuxolimab in advanced cancers. In terms of the full investigation: Ivuxolimab, which targeted the costimulatory receptor OX40 (CD134), was an agonistic, fully human IgG2 monoclonal antibody. Intravenous ivuxolimab was administered to patients every 2 weeks at six dose levels: 0.01, 0.1, 0.3, 1.5, 3 and 10 mg/kg. Peripheral TCRbeta sequencing was intended to test whether TCR sequence diversity was altered and clonal T-cell expansion was caused by ivuxolimab. A male proportion of 75% to 85% and a mean age of roughly 58 years, ranging from 23 to 79, were recorded for the dose-escalation cohort. Partial responses were achieved by three dose-escalation patients, of whom one had hepatocellular carcinoma and two had cutaneous melanoma. Of the roughly 54 patients in dose escalation, around 19 had hepatocellular carcinoma, about 15 had melanoma, 9 had renal cell carcinoma and 9 had head and neck cancer. Patients were allowed to have had prior anti-PD-1, anti-PD-L1 or anti-CTLA-4 therapy, and around 43% of the dose-escalation patients had been treated with checkpoint inhibitors. The monotherapy dose-escalation portion (N = 52 patients) of the phase I ivuxolimab trial is reported in the paper. Overall study outcomes, separate from this receptor: Which antigens the clonally expanded peripheral T cells were specific for was not determined. Low levels of normalized T-cell clonal expansion were also seen in some patients who did not respond. At doses of 0.1 to 3.0 mg/kg, clonal expansion of both CD4+ and CD8+ T cells in blood was seen between baseline and week 6. On average, CD8+ T cells showed more expanded clones than CD4+ T cells after ivuxolimab. Partial responders in the 0.1-3.0 mg/kg groups had among the lowest normalized peripheral clonal expansion, especially among CD8+ T cells.

For sequencing of the TCRbeta CDR3 region, genomic DNA was extracted from the sorted cells. The immunoSEQ Assay was used to sequence the TCRbeta CDR3 regions. TCRdb stores this immuneACCESS table with in-frame sequences only. Part of the clones is absent; in the studies checked, under half of the shortfall reflects unresolved V genes, and no reason is known for the rest. The sample data list tens of thousands of clones, and about 88% of these were observed just once. In total, the top ten clones hold around 0.99% of the sample. The trial excluded patients who had a history of autoimmune disease or were on systemic immunosuppression. In every dose cohort, peripheral blood was drawn for TCR sequencing at baseline, cycle 4 day 1, and cycle 7 day 1. Samples were obtained from an open-label, multicenter, first-in-human phase I dose-escalation trial of ivuxolimab. The trial enrolled adults with locally advanced or metastatic head and neck squamous cell, hepatocellular, melanoma or renal cell carcinoma. CD4+ and CD8+ T cells were sorted separately from peripheral blood before TCR sequencing.

About this clone itself: Its antigen remains unidentified. No much larger clone is present one base from it, and per-base qualities are unavailable.

The germline V gene sets CDR1 to SGHTA and CDR2 to FQGNSA. From cysteine to phenylalanine, the CDR3 is 14 amino acids long. Just the 42-base CDR3 DNA is kept, in frame starting at base 1. After removal of 5 bases from V and 7 bases from J, the junction retains 6 bases not matched to a gene. Here the sequenced sample was CD4+ or CD8+ T cells sorted from blood, taken in a trial of the OX40 agonist ivuxolimab. The TCR sequence derives from an adult with an advanced solid tumor such as melanoma, head and neck, liver or kidney cancer. Rearrangement joined TRBV7-2 to TRBJ1-5; 9 central nucleotides agree with TRBD1. This receptor carries the CDR3 CASSDTGGPQPQHF. The sequenced DNA is TGTGCCAGCAGCGACACAGGGGGCCCCCAGCCCCAGCATTTT.